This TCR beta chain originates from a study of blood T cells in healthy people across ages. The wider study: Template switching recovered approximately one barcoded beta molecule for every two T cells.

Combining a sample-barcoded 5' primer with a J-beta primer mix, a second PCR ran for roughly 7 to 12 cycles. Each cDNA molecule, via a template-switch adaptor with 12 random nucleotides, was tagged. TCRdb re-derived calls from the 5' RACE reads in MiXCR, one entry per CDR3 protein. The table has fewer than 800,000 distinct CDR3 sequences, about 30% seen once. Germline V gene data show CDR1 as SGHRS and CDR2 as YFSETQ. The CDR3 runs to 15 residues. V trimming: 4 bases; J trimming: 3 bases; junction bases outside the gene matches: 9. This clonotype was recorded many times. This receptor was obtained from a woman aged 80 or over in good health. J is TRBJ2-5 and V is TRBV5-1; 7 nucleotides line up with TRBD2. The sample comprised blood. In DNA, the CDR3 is TGCGCCAGCAGCCTCACTTGGGGACTAAAAGAGACCCAGTACTTC. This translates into CASSLTWGLKETQYF.